The 3 T cell receptor beta chains below were found in one sample sequenced in a study of regulatory T cells in long-lasting Graves disease. Building the TCR beta libraries relied on iRepertoire HTBI primers, and CDR3 regions underwent Arm-PCR. From the multiplex PCR reads, TCRdb called clonotypes with MiXCR, one entry per CDR3 protein. The sample yields about 440,000 distinct CDR3 sequences, just under 15% seen once. Documented time point: newly diagnosed GD, antithyroid drugs for less than 3 months. From RNA extracted from PBMCs, the TCR library was made. The data were also submitted as part of a second study, on T cells in Graves' hyperthyroidism and ophthalmopathy.

The starting material was peripheral blood mononuclear cells (PBMCs), obtained at new diagnosis, from a patient treated with antithyroid drugs. All receptors come from a woman aged 25 to 45 with Graves disease.

As for this clonotype: Its ends do not fully match the called genes, so a read error is possible. This chain uses TRBV12-3 or TRBV12-4 with TRBJ2-5; 11 positions match TRBD2. The CDR3 has 14 residues. CDR3 DNA: TGTGTCAGCAGTTTACTAGCGGGAGAAGAGACCCAGTACTTC. Residues: CVSSLLAGEETQYF.

This clonotype was recorded at least ten times. The V and J genes are TRBV18 and TRBJ2-7, with a tentative D call TRBD2 (5 bases). CDR1 is KGHSH, CDR2 LQKENI, per germline. V lost 3 bases, J lost 5 bases, and 11 bases lay in between. There are 13 residues in the CDR3. CDR3 amino acids: CASSPPGRNEQYF. Here the CDR3 DNA reads TGTGCCAGCTCACCTCCGGGGAGAAACGAGCAGTACTTC.

In its sample, this clonotype was seen many times. The J gene is TRBJ2-1, the V gene TRBV4-1; 9 bases are shared with TRBD2. Germline V gene data show CDR1 as MGHRA and CDR2 as YSYEKL. This CDR3 contains 15 residues. The junction had 7 bases not matched to a gene; V was cut back by 2 bases and J by 8 bases. The CDR3 nucleotides read TGCGCCAGCAGCCAAACGGGACTAGCAAGGGATGAGCAGTTCTTC. Its translation: CASSQTGLARDEQFF.